The clone carrying this TCR beta chain was observed many times. This entry comes from a study of T cell repertoires in cytomegalovirus infection. MiXCR, run by TCRdb on the reads, gives a single entry per CDR3 protein. The sample lists approximately 76,000 distinct CDR3 sequences, roughly 3.5% occurring once. V lost 5 bases to trimming and J lost 2 bases, with 15 bases between them. Germline V gene data show CDR1 as MNHEY and CDR2 as SVGEGT. This CDR3 region has 15 residues. The clonotype comes from a human donor in good health (CMV status not recorded). Some clones in this sample may be carry-over from other donors' samples. The sequenced sample was PBMCs. This chain joins TRBV6-2 or TRBV6-3 and TRBJ2-5; a possible D gene is TRBD2 (6 bases). In DNA form, the CDR3 reads TGTGCCAGCAGTAAAAGACTAGAGCGACAAGAGACCCAGTACTTC. Translating it yields CASSKRLERQETQYF.